These 19 T cell receptor beta chains were sequenced from one sample in a study of T cell changes during pregnancy in multiple sclerosis (dated by TCRdb to about 2019). The method was the immunoSEQ multiplex PCR assay. In TCRdb, the immuneACCESS table is reduced to in-frame sequences with V and J assigned. These tables do not hold every clone; where another copy was compared, an unresolved V gene accounts for under half, and the others remain unexplained. The sample table lists some 44,000 clones, about 85% of them with a count of one. The leading ten clones occupy less than 1.5% of the sample. This material consisted of CD4+ T cells from peripheral blood mononuclear cells, taken in the second trimester of pregnancy. These receptors all stem from a female donor with multiple sclerosis, enrolled in a pregnancy study.

This clone was recorded a few times. The CDR3 reads CASSPSWREFGEQFF. DNA for the CDR3: TGTGCCAGCAGCCCCTCGTGGCGGGAGTTTGGTGAGCAGTTCTTC. The genes are TRBV9 and TRBJ2-1; 7 positions agree with TRBD2. V lost 4 bases, J lost 9 bases, and 13 bases stayed unmatched. Germline assignment: CDR1 SGDLS and CDR2 YYNGEE. The CDR3 loop spans 15 amino acids.

This rearrangement joins TRBV28 to TRBJ2-3, with TRBD2 identical over 15 bases. The CDR3 covers 19 residues. With V trimmed by 1 base and J by 6 bases, 11 bases remained unmatched. Germline CDR1 MDHEN, CDR2 SYDVKM. CDR3 nucleotide sequence: TGTGCCAGCAGTTTATCGGGGACCGGACTAGCGGGAGGGCCCGATACGCAGTATTTT. It specifies CASSLSGTGLAGGPDTQYF.

The rearrangement joins TRBV27 to TRBJ1-1, with D possibly matching TRBD1 (5 bases). The CDR3 is made up of 15 amino acids. Trimming took off 3 bases at V and 1 base at J, with 12 bases between the two ends. Germline V CDR1 and CDR2: MNHEY, SMNVEV (reference sequence). CDR3 sequence (DNA): TGTGCCAGCAGTTTGACCGTGCAGGGGAACACTGAAGCTTTCTTT. Protein sequence: CASSLTVQGNTEAFF.

The chain has TRBV10-3 and TRBJ2-7, with 9 bases aligning to TRBD2. Germline V gene sequence: CDR1 ENHRY, CDR2 SYGVKD. Trimming removed 3 bases from V and 7 bases from J; junction bases left unmatched: 4. The CDR3 has 13 residues. CDR3 region: CAISDDAGGEQYF. The CDR3 DNA reads as TGTGCCATCAGTGATGACGCGGGAGGGGAGCAGTACTTC.

The rearrangement uses TRBV9 and TRBJ2-1, with 11 bases matching TRBD2. The V segment lost 4 bases and the J segment 7 bases; nucleotides outside the gene matches: 7. The germline V gene has CDR1 SGDLS and CDR2 YYNGEE. This CDR3 contains 15 residues. The chain's CDR3 is CASSPRVAGGNEQFF. CDR3 DNA: TGTGCCAGCAGCCCCCGGGTAGCGGGAGGGAATGAGCAGTTCTTC.

The chain combines TRBV2 with TRBJ2-3; D is perhaps TRBD2 (7 bases). Trimming took off 0 bases at V and 4 bases at J, with 17 bases between the two ends. This CDR3 region has 17 residues. Germline V CDR1 and CDR2: SNHLY, FYNNEI. The CDR3 region has the DNA TGTGCCAGCAGTGAAGCACTGGGGGCGGGAGTAGCAGATACGCAGTATTTT. Residues: CASSEALGAGVADTQYF.

This sequence joins TRBV7-9 and TRBJ2-7, with TRBD2 matching over 13 bases. Germline CDR1 SEHNR, CDR2 FQNEAQ (reference sequence). V was pared by 5 bases and J by 6 bases, with 7 bases of the junction left unmatched. The CDR3 has 15 amino acids. CDR3 protein: CASSARTSGRGEQYF. CDR3 nucleotides: TGTGCCAGCAGCGCCCGGACTAGCGGGAGAGGCGAGCAGTACTTC.

This chain uses TRBV28 with TRBJ2-4; unclear D gene. Germline V lookup: CDR1 MDHEN, CDR2 SYDVKM. Trimming pared 2 bases from V and 6 bases from J, leaving 8 bases between. The CDR3 loop spans 13 amino acids. This chain's CDR3 is CASSLPPRNIQYF. CDR3 sequence (DNA): TGTGCCAGCAGTTTACCTCCCAGAAACATTCAGTACTTC.

CDR3 amino acids: CASSQDSPTGAPNTDTQYF. CDR3 DNA: TGCGCCAGCAGCCAAGATTCCCCGACCGGAGCTCCTAACACAGATACGCAGTATTTT. The chain uses TRBV4-3 and TRBJ2-3; the D is unclear. The V end lost 0 bases, the J end lost 2 bases, and 21 bases lay between the germline ends. This CDR3 is 19 amino acids long. The germline V gene has CDR1 LGHNA and CDR2 YSLEER.

This clone was recorded a few times. The chain links TRBV11-2 to TRBJ2-3; 9 bases match TRBD2. Germline CDR1 and CDR2: SGHAT and FQNNGV. Trimming removed 5 bases from V and 4 bases from J; junction bases left unmatched: 7. The CDR3 length is 15 residues. CDR3 loop: CASSPFAGGADTQYF. Here the CDR3 DNA reads TGTGCCAGCAGCCCCTTTGCGGGGGGGGCAGATACGCAGTATTTT.

This clone counts as medium-sized. The CDR3 protein is CASSLSLAGEKEQFF. The CDR3 DNA reads TGTGCCAGCAGTTTATCGCTAGCGGGAGAGAAGGAGCAGTTCTTC. The chain joins TRBV28 to TRBJ2-1; TRBD2 matches 10 bases. Trimming removed 1 base from V and 10 bases from J; junction bases left unmatched: 7. Looked up from germline, CDR1 is MDHEN and CDR2 is SYDVKM. There are 15 residues in the CDR3. Full variable domain (remainder filled in from reference TRBV28 and TRBJ2-1): DVKVTQSSRYLVKRTGEKVFLECVQDMDHENMFWYRQDPGLGLRLIYFSYDVKMKEKGDIPEGYSVSREKKERFSLILESASTNQTSMYLCASSLSLAGEKEQFFGPGTRLTVL.

The chain joins TRBV19 to TRBJ1-2; the D gene is possibly TRBD1 (5 bases). The CDR3 contains 16 residues. Germline V gene lookup returns CDR1 LNHDA and CDR2 SQIVND (reference sequence). The V end lost 4 bases, the J end lost 1 base, and 16 bases lay between the germline ends. CDR3 sequence reads: CASSNPFSGGNYGYTF. CDR3 sequence (DNA): TGTGCCAGTAGTAACCCCTTCTCGGGGGGTAACTATGGCTACACCTTC.

The V and J genes are TRBV10-3 and TRBJ2-1; 8 bases map to TRBD2. CDR3 length: 15 amino acids. Germline CDR1 reads ENHRY; CDR2 reads SYGVKD. Losses at the gene ends were 2 bases for V and 4 bases for J; bases not matched to a gene: 4. The CDR3 protein is CAISENGGGYNEQFF. In DNA, the CDR3 is TGTGCCATCAGTGAGAACGGCGGGGGGTACAATGAGCAGTTCTTC.

The chain employs TRBV27 and TRBJ2-7; weak D call: TRBD2 (5 bases). The CDR3 runs 15 residues. From germline, CDR1 is MNHEY and CDR2 SMNVEV (reference sequence). Trimming stripped 3 bases from V and 2 bases from J, with 14 bases between. CDR3 DNA: TGTGCCAGCAGTTTTCTTTCTAGCTCCACCTACGAGCAGTACTTC. The encoded protein is CASSFLSSSTYEQYF.

The chain joins TRBV2 to TRBJ2-6; D is uncertain. V gave up 1 base and J gave up 0 bases, with 7 bases separating them. The CDR3 covers 16 residues. Germline values: CDR1 SNHLY, CDR2 FYNNEI. CDR3 nucleotide sequence: TGTGCCAGCAGTGAAGGGCAGTTCTCTGGGGCCAACGTCCTGACTTTC. This gives the protein CASSEGQFSGANVLTF.

The V and J genes are TRBV28 and TRBJ1-5; 10 nucleotides align to TRBD1. The length of the CDR3 is 15 residues. V shed 5 bases, J shed 3 bases, and the junction held 4 bases outside the gene matches. Germline CDR1 is MDHEN and CDR2 is SYDVKM. The CDR3 DNA follows: TGTGCCAGCAGTGGACAGGGGGGAGTCAATCAGCCCCAGCATTTT. Encoded protein: CASSGQGGVNQPQHF.

The chain is built from TRBV6-1 and TRBJ2-3; a weak D match, TRBD1 (5 bases). Trimming shortened V by 8 bases and J by 6 bases, and 6 bases separated the two germline ends. The CDR3 extends over 10 amino acids. Per germline, CDR1 MNHNS and CDR2 SASEGT. The chain's CDR3 is CASGADTQYF. For the CDR3, the DNA is TGTGCCAGCGGGGCGGATACGCAGTATTTT.

In DNA form, the CDR3 reads TGTGCCAGTAGGGACACGGTCTCTGGAAACACCATATATTTT. Translating it yields CASRDTVSGNTIYF. The chain combines TRBV19 with TRBJ1-3; D possibly corresponds to TRBD1 (5 bases). Germline CDR1 LNHDA, CDR2 SQIVND (reference sequence). The V end was cut by 6 bases, the J end by 0 bases, with 9 bases between. This CDR3 is 14 amino acids long.

The chain employs TRBV5-4 and TRBJ2-7, with D hard to call. CDR3 size: 14 residues. Germline CDR1 SGHNT, CDR2 YYREEE (reference sequence). Trimming took off 5 bases at V and 5 bases at J, with 17 bases between the two ends. This chain's CDR3 is CASRPTAGRDEQYF. The CDR3, as DNA: TGTGCCAGCAGACCGACGGCAGGTCGCGACGAGCAGTACTTC.